Shown below are 32 T cell receptor beta chains from a single sample sequenced in a study of OX40 agonist ivuxolimab in advanced cancers. TCRdb's table, derived via immunoSEQ multiplex PCR, lists solely in-frame clones and lacks some. The sample carries roughly 64,000 clones, around 91% recorded once. Sequencing used CD4+ or CD8+ T cells sorted from blood, obtained in a trial of the OX40 agonist ivuxolimab. These receptors were taken from an adult with an advanced solid tumor such as melanoma, head and neck, liver or kidney cancer.

The chain links TRBV29-1 to TRBJ2-1; 7 bases map to TRBD2. CDR1 and CDR2 (germline): SQVTM, ANQGSEA. There are 16 residues in the CDR3. The ends lost 1 base at V and 2 bases at J; junction bases unmatched: 8. CDR3 nucleotides: TGCAGCGTTGAAGGTGCTGGTGGACTAGCCTACAATGAGCAGTTCTTC. Amino acids: CSVEGAGGLAYNEQFF.

This clone appeared a few times. The gene calls are TRBV7-8 and TRBJ2-7; D not resolved. This CDR3 spans 10 amino acids. The V and J ends lost 8 bases and 3 bases respectively, with 5 bases between them. Germline V gene sequence: CDR1 SGHVS, CDR2 FQNEAQ. The DNA of the CDR3 is TGTGCCAGCGGGGACTACGAGCAGTACTTC. This encodes CASGDYEQYF.

The chain carries TRBV7-9 and TRBJ2-7; TRBD1 matches at 8 bases. The germline gives CDR1 SEHNR, CDR2 FQNEAQ (reference sequence). CDR3 length: 17 amino acids. With 5 bases clipped from V and 3 bases from J, the junction kept 15 bases outside the gene matches. The CDR3 loop is CASSPDRGPPFYYEQYF. The CDR3 nucleotides read TGTGCCAGCAGCCCAGACAGGGGCCCCCCCTTCTACTACGAGCAGTACTTC.

This chain connects TRBV7-2 to TRBJ2-7; weak D call: TRBD2 (6 bases). Trimming shortened V by 4 bases and J by 6 bases, and 19 bases separated the two germline ends. CDR1 is SGHTA, CDR2 FQGNSA, per germline. The length of the CDR3 is 15 residues. The CDR3 region is CASSSAGGISAEQYF. CDR3 sequence (DNA): TGTGCCAGCAGCTCCGCGGGCGGGATTTCTGCCGAGCAGTACTTC.

The chain joins TRBV10-2 to TRBJ1-1; weak D call: TRBD1 (5 bases). There are 13 residues in the CDR3. CDR1 and CDR2 from the germline V gene are WSHSY and SAAADI. V lost 4 bases and J lost 3, with 9 bases in between. The CDR3 DNA follows: TGCGCCAGCAGTGGACAGCAAGACACTGAAGCTTTCTTT. Amino acids: CASSGQQDTEAFF.

This chain joins TRBV14 and TRBJ1-1; D is undetermined. The ends were cut back, 0 bases at V and 3 bases at J, with 8 bases in the middle. The CDR3 runs 14 residues. From germline, CDR1 is SGHDN and CDR2 FVKESK. This chain's CDR3 is CASSQDWDYTEAFF. CDR3 sequence (DNA): TGTGCCAGCAGCCAAGACTGGGATTACACTGAAGCTTTCTTT.

This clone appeared once. The genes are TRBV2 and TRBJ2-1; D is undetermined. Trimming removed 1 base from V and 4 bases from J, with 5 bases in between. Germline V gives CDR1 SNHLY, CDR2 FYNNEI. The CDR3 is made up of 13 amino acids. CDR3 in amino acids: CASSEVRYNEQFF. In DNA form, the CDR3 reads TGTGCCAGCAGTGAAGTTAGATACAATGAGCAGTTCTTC.

The J gene is TRBJ2-5, the V gene TRBV9; D call uncertain. The ends were cut back, 1 base at V and 1 base at J, with 11 bases in the middle. The CDR3 extends over 15 amino acids. Germline V lookup: CDR1 SGDLS, CDR2 YYNGEE. The CDR3 reads CASSVLGRPQETQYF. CDR3 sequence (DNA): TGTGCCAGCAGCGTACTAGGACGGCCCCAAGAGACCCAGTACTTC.

J is TRBJ1-4 and V is TRBV5-4; D perhaps matches TRBD1 (6 bases). Trimming cost V 0 bases and J 6 bases, with 15 bases left between them. There are 16 residues in the CDR3. CDR1 and CDR2 from the germline V gene are SGHNT and YYREEE (reference sequence). The CDR3 reads CASSLEPYGGDEKLFF. The DNA of the CDR3 is TGTGCCAGCAGCTTGGAACCCTACGGGGGCGATGAAAAACTGTTTTTT.

The rearrangement uses TRBV7-6 and TRBJ2-1, with 7 nucleotides matching TRBD1. The germline gives CDR1 SGHVS, CDR2 FNYEAQ. After removal of 0 bases from V and 5 bases from J, the junction contained 1 base not matched to a gene. CDR3 length: 14 amino acids. The chain's CDR3 is CASSLATGNNEQFF. CDR3 bases: TGTGCCAGCAGCTTAGCGACAGGGAACAATGAGCAGTTCTTC.

V is TRBV7-3 and J is TRBJ1-5; D is uncertain. Germline assignment: CDR1 SGHTA and CDR2 FQGTGA. The CDR3 extends over 13 amino acids. V lost 5 bases and J 0 bases, leaving 5 bases between the germline ends. The CDR3 reads CASSANSNQPQHF. The CDR3 DNA reads TGTGCCAGCAGCGCAAATAGCAATCAGCCCCAGCATTTT.

This clone has just a few counts. The chain has TRBV28 and TRBJ2-7, with 9 bases identical to TRBD1. CDR1 is MDHEN, CDR2 SYDVKM, per germline. The V gene end was trimmed by 3 bases and the J gene end by 2 bases; junction bases not matched to a gene: 2. This CDR3 comprises 14 residues. CDR3 loop: CASSLGQGTYEQYF. CDR3 coding DNA: TGTGCCAGCAGTTTGGGACAGGGAACCTACGAGCAGTACTTC.

The J gene is TRBJ1-5, the V gene TRBV28, with 10 bases aligning to TRBD1. CDR1 is MDHEN, CDR2 SYDVKM, per germline. V lost 5 bases and J lost 2; bases outside the gene matches: 18. The length of the CDR3 is 20 residues. The CDR3 sequence is CASSRTLFPGQGYGNQPQHF. CDR3 DNA sequence: TGTGCCAGCAGTCGGACCCTATTCCCGGGACAGGGGTACGGCAATCAGCCCCAGCATTTT.

The chain couples TRBV5-6 to TRBJ2-2; TRBD1 agrees at 10 bases. Losses at the gene ends were 1 base for V and 6 bases for J; bases not matched to a gene: 12. The CDR3 extends over 18 amino acids. CDR1 is SGHDT and CDR2 is YYEEEE in the germline V gene. CDR3 in DNA: TGTGCCAGCAGCTTGCAGCGCGGACAGGGGGGATTCTCCGGGGAGCTGTTTTTT. It translates to CASSLQRGQGGFSGELFF.

Only one count was recorded for this clone. The chain has TRBV27 and TRBJ2-7, with D possibly matching TRBD1 (6 bases). The V and J ends lost 8 bases and 2 bases respectively, with 16 bases between them. The CDR3 sequence is 14 residues long. The germline gives CDR1 MNHEY, CDR2 SMNVEV (reference sequence). The CDR3 DNA reads TGTGCCAGCGGAAGCACCGGACAGACCTACGAGCAGTACTTC. Protein sequence: CASGSTGQTYEQYF.

The chain recombines TRBV6-1 with TRBJ2-2; TRBD1 is a possible D gene (5 bases). Trimming stripped 10 bases from V and 5 bases from J, with 11 bases between. Germline assignment: CDR1 MNHNS and CDR2 SASEGT. The CDR3 sequence is 12 residues long. Written as DNA, the CDR3 is TGTGCCACCCTAGGGGTTACCGGGGAGCTGTTTTTT. Its translation: CATLGVTGELFF.

J is TRBJ2-7 and V is TRBV6-5, with D perhaps being TRBD1 or TRBD2 (5 bases each). The CDR3 is 15 amino acids. Trimming removed 2 bases at V and 0 bases at J, with 11 bases between. CDR1 MNHEY and CDR2 SVGAGI come from the germline V gene. The CDR3 is CASSYQWDGSYEQYF. CDR3 DNA sequence: TGTGCCAGCAGTTACCAATGGGACGGCTCCTACGAGCAGTACTTC.

The rearrangement links TRBV19 to TRBJ1-1; 8 bases line up with TRBD1. Germline assignment: CDR1 LNHDA and CDR2 SQIVND (reference sequence). After removal of 5 bases from V and 6 bases from J, the junction contained 11 bases not matched to a gene. The CDR3 runs 15 residues. The CDR3 DNA reads as TGTGCCAGTAGTCGCCTCCCGGACAGGGCAGCTGAAGCTTTCTTT. Amino acids: CASSRLPDRAAEAFF.

This clone was counted once. The chain carries TRBV5-1 and TRBJ1-2; tentatively, D is TRBD1 (6 bases). In germline, CDR1 is SGHRS, CDR2 YFSETQ. Trimming stripped 0 bases from V and 6 bases from J, with 18 bases between. The CDR3 sequence is 16 residues long. For the CDR3, the DNA is TGCGCCAGCAGCTTGGAGTTGAGGGACACGGATGATGGCTACACCTTC. Its translation is CASSLELRDTDDGYTF.

This clone has only a few counts. V and J are TRBV7-8 and TRBJ1-5; D unresolved. The germline V gene encodes CDR1 SGHVS and CDR2 FQNEAQ. The CDR3 covers 14 residues. V lost 5 bases, J lost 1 base, and 9 bases lay in between. As DNA, the CDR3 is TGTGCCAGCAGCGTTGGAGGGAGCAATCAGCCCCAGCATTTT. Its translation: CASSVGGSNQPQHF.

The rearrangement joins TRBV2 to TRBJ2-7, with D maybe TRBD2 (6 bases). Trimming removed 3 bases at V and 4 bases at J, with 13 bases between. The germline CDR1 and CDR2 sequences are SNHLY and FYNNEI. CDR3 length: 14 amino acids. This CDR3 reads CASSDAGLQYEQYF. DNA for the CDR3: TGTGCCAGCAGTGATGCGGGGTTGCAATACGAGCAGTACTTC.

V is TRBV11-2 and J is TRBJ1-6; 10 bases match TRBD1. Per the germline V gene, CDR1 is SGHAT and CDR2 is FQNNGV. The length of the CDR3 is 15 residues. The V segment lost 6 bases and the J segment 8 bases; nucleotides outside the gene matches: 7. The DNA of the CDR3 is TGTGCCAGCAGACAGGACAGGGGGAAGTATTCACCCCTCCACTTT. Translated, it gives CASRQDRGKYSPLHF. Using reference TRBV11-2 and TRBJ1-6 for the parts outside the CDR3, the full variable domain is EAGVAQSPRYKIIEKRQSVAFWCNPISGHATLYWYQQILGQGPKLLIQFQNNGVVDDSQLPKDRFSAERLKGVDSTLKIQPAKLEDSAVYLCASRQDRGKYSPLHFGNGTRLTVT.

The rearrangement joins TRBV28 to TRBJ2-6; the D gene is possibly TRBD1 (6 bases). Deletions cut 7 bases from V and 0 bases from J, with 16 bases between. Germline V gene data show CDR1 as MDHEN and CDR2 as SYDVKM. The CDR3 contains 17 residues. CDR3 coding DNA: TGTGCCAGCAAGACAGGAACCTTATCCTCTGGGGCCAACGTCCTGACTTTC. Amino acid sequence: CASKTGTLSSGANVLTF.

The chain employs TRBV11-1 and TRBJ2-7; D is unclear. Per germline, CDR1 SGHAT and CDR2 FQDESV (reference sequence). V lost 1 base, J lost 5 bases, and 9 bases lay in between. The CDR3 runs to 13 residues. CDR3: CASSLDPLDEQYF. CDR3 coding DNA: TGTGCCAGCAGCTTAGATCCCTTAGACGAGCAGTACTTC.

The CDR3 DNA is TGTGCCAGCAGCGTAGGAGGAGCGGACTACACTGAAGCTTTCTTT. This sequence encodes CASSVGGADYTEAFF. This sequence joins TRBV9 and TRBJ1-1; the D is unclear. The CDR3 has 15 residues. The V gene lost 0 bases and the J gene lost 3 bases, with 12 bases spanning the gap. Germline V gives CDR1 SGDLS, CDR2 YYNGEE.

This chain uses TRBV2 with TRBJ2-7; the D call may be TRBD1 or TRBD2 (5 bases each). In germline, CDR1 is SNHLY, CDR2 FYNNEI. The CDR3 has 12 amino acids. With 6 bases removed from V and 2 bases from J, the gap between germline ends came to 8 bases. This chain's CDR3 is CASRGPPYEQYF. The CDR3 bases are TGTGCCAGCAGGGGACCGCCCTACGAGCAGTACTTC.

The chain uses TRBV10-3 and TRBJ2-2; D is ambiguous. Germline V lookup: CDR1 ENHRY, CDR2 SYGVKD. V was clipped by 6 bases and J by 0 bases, with 11 bases between them. This CDR3 has 15 amino acids. This CDR3 is CAISPPVTNTGELFF. The CDR3 nucleotides read TGTGCCATCAGCCCCCCGGTCACGAACACCGGGGAGCTGTTTTTT.

The chain employs TRBV4-1 and TRBJ2-7, with D possibly matching TRBD2 (6 bases). Germline V gene data show CDR1 as MGHRA and CDR2 as YSYEKL. V lost 5 bases to trimming and J lost 4 bases, with 15 bases between them. The CDR3 runs 14 residues. The CDR3 region has the DNA TGCGCCAGCAGCACGCCGGGACTGGGGTACGAGCAGTACTTC. Amino acids: CASSTPGLGYEQYF.

J is TRBJ1-1 and V is TRBV30; tentative D call: TRBD1 (6 bases). Trimming shortened V by 7 bases and J by 0 bases, and 18 bases separated the two germline ends. The CDR3 has 15 residues. Per germline, CDR1 GTSNPN and CDR2 SVGIG (reference sequence). Here the CDR3 reads CAYANREGMNTEAFF. The CDR3 DNA follows: TGTGCCTACGCCAACAGGGAAGGGATGAACACTGAAGCTTTCTTT.

CDR3 amino acids: CAWSGPAGGVLGYTF. The CDR3 DNA is TGTGCCTGGAGTGGCCCGGCGGGGGGGGTATTAGGCTACACCTTC. The V call is TRBV30, the J call TRBJ1-2; a weak D match, TRBD1 (5 bases). The V and J ends lost 1 base and 8 bases respectively, with 20 bases between them. The germline CDR1 and CDR2 sequences are GTSNPN and SVGIG (reference sequence). The CDR3 length is 15 residues.

The V call is TRBV19, the J call TRBJ2-7, with 8 bases identical to TRBD1. The CDR3 loop spans 16 amino acids. Germline V gives CDR1 LNHDA, CDR2 SQIVND (reference sequence). Trimming at V came to 1 base and at J to 7 bases, leaving 12 bases not matched to a gene. The CDR3 sequence is CASSIAPTGVGREQYF. For the CDR3, the DNA is TGTGCCAGTAGTATAGCCCCGACAGGGGTTGGTCGGGAGCAGTACTTC.

The V and J genes are TRBV5-4 and TRBJ2-4; 7 bases are a match to TRBD1. Germline CDR1 SGHNT, CDR2 YYREEE (reference sequence). The CDR3 spans 16 residues. V dropped 1 base and J dropped 0; count of bases not matched to a gene: 4. The CDR3 DNA sequence: TGTGCCAGCAGCTTGCGCAGGGGGTTAGCCAAAAACATTCAGTACTTC. Protein sequence: CASSLRRGLAKNIQYF.